The entry that follows covers one T cell receptor beta chain sequence. The antigen is not known. The source of the sample is a study of CD8 T cells in Susac syndrome. Whole-study results and caveats: The study's TCR sequencing and HLA analysis drew on a certain number of individuals. That number was acknowledged as relatively small.

With random hexamers, 0.5 to 1 ug RNA was reverse transcribed. TCRdb re-derived calls from the immunoSEQ multiplex PCR reads in MiXCR, one entry per CDR3 protein. In the table there are some 400,000 distinct CDR3 sequences, approximately 85% of which are singletons. The germline V gene encodes CDR1 MGHRA and CDR2 YSYEKL. V gave up 0 bases and J gave up 6 bases, with 9 bases separating them. There are 14 residues in the CDR3. This receptor was obtained from a human donor with multiple sclerosis. V usage is TRBV4-1 and J usage is TRBJ1-5; D is perhaps TRBD1 (5 bases). Material: CD8+ T cells from PBMCs. The CDR3 sequence: CASSQDRDPQPQHF. The CDR3 region has the DNA TGCGCCAGCAGCCAAGACAGGGATCCTCAGCCCCAGCATTTT.